Listed below are T cell receptor beta chains from one sample, sequenced in a study of blood T cell repertoires in COVID-19. Profiling relied on immunoSEQ multiplex PCR, and the TCRdb table lists in-frame clones only, not all of them. The sample carries about 250,000 clones, about 87% recorded once. Sequences were obtained from peripheral blood. The source of these receptors is a woman between 25 and 40 years old with COVID-19, enrolled during active disease. Each CDR3 is given with its conserved first and last residue. D genes are given only for firm matches. Size is stated for part of the rows, as once, few or many counts, or as a class when the clone is expanded.

clone_size d_call j_call v_call cdr3_aa cdr3_nt
. TRBD1 TRBJ1-1 TRBV2 CASSRQGAPAFF TGTGCCAGCAGCAGACAGGGGGCTCCGGCTTTCTTT
. . TRBJ1-2 TRBV15 CATSRAVTLYGYTF TGTGCCACCAGCAGAGCCGTGACACTTTATGGCTACACCTTC
. . TRBJ2-2 TRBV4-2 CASSQVASVDTGELFF TGTGCCAGCAGCCAAGTTGCTAGCGTTGACACCGGGGAGCTGTTTTTT
once TRBD1 TRBJ2-1 TRBV5-4 CASSLENRQGGNEQFF TGTGCCAGCAGCTTGGAAAATAGACAGGGCGGCAATGAGCAGTTCTTC
. . TRBJ2-3 TRBV7-9 CASSLLGGHSTDTQYF TGTGCCAGCAGCTTACTTGGGGGCCATAGCACAGATACGCAGTATTTT
. . TRBJ2-5 TRBV9 CASSKTPGSSQYF TGTGCCAGCAGTAAAACCCCCGGGAGCTCCCAGTACTTC
. . TRBJ1-1 TRBV19 CASSMGGGTEAFF TGTGCCAGTAGTATGGGGGGAGGCACTGAAGCTTTCTTT
. . TRBJ1-1 TRBV10-3 CASQVTPADTEAFF TGTGCCAGCCAAGTGACACCCGCCGACACTGAAGCTTTCTTT
. . TRBJ2-1 TRBV3-1/TRBV3-2 CASSPTMGYNEQFF TGTGCCAGCAGCCCGACTATGGGGTACAATGAGCAGTTCTTC
. . TRBJ2-7 TRBV5-4 CASSLAVGEAYEQYF TGTGCCAGCAGCTTGGCCGTAGGGGAGGCCTACGAGCAGTACTTC
. . TRBJ1-4 TRBV10-2 CASSVLNEKLFF TGCGCCAGCAGTGTCCTAAATGAAAAACTGTTTTTT
. . TRBJ1-1 TRBV27 CASSWGRGNTEAFF TGTGCCAGCAGTTGGGGCAGAGGAAACACTGAAGCTTTCTTT
. . TRBJ2-3 TRBV6-4 CASSVGSGYTDTQYF TGTGCCAGCAGTGTGGGTAGCGGATACACAGATACGCAGTATTTT
few . TRBJ2-7 TRBV5-1 CASSLPVLGGYEQYF TGCGCCAGCAGCTTGCCCGTCCTAGGGGGCTACGAGCAGTACTTC
. TRBD1 TRBJ1-4 TRBV19 CASSDGQGRSEKLFF TGTGCCAGTAGTGATGGACAGGGGAGGAGTGAAAAACTGTTTTTT
. TRBD1 TRBJ1-1 TRBV27 CASSLYGGQGTEAFF TGTGCCAGCAGTTTATACGGGGGACAGGGGACTGAAGCTTTCTTT
. TRBD1 TRBJ1-6 TRBV19 CASTRTGASYNSPLHF TGTGCCAGTACCAGGACAGGGGCCTCCTATAATTCACCCCTCCACTTT
. . TRBJ2-3 TRBV4-3 CASSQGGGGPTDTQYF TGCGCCAGCAGCCAGGGAGGCGGAGGACCCACAGATACGCAGTATTTT
once TRBD2 TRBJ2-1 TRBV9 CASSVDSGRWEQFF TGTGCCAGCAGCGTAGATAGCGGGAGATGGGAGCAGTTCTTC
. . TRBJ1-5 TRBV6-1 CASSFLSNQPQHF TGTGCCAGCAGTTTCCTTAGCAATCAGCCCCAGCATTTT
. . TRBJ2-2 TRBV27 CASSPSTVSNTGELFF TGTGCCAGCAGTCCCAGTACAGTTTCAAACACCGGGGAGCTGTTTTTT
. TRBD1 TRBJ2-2 TRBV2 CASSQQGPNTGELFF TGTGCCAGCAGTCAACAGGGGCCCAACACCGGGGAGCTGTTTTTT
. . TRBJ1-1 TRBV5-8 CASSLAFWQGYLLNTEAFF TGTGCCAGCAGCTTGGCCTTCTGGCAGGGCTATCTATTGAACACTGAAGCTTTCTTT
. . TRBJ1-4 TRBV2 CASRGGRDEKLFF TGTGCCAGCAGGGGAGGCCGGGATGAAAAACTGTTTTTT
few . TRBJ1-1 TRBV2 CASSDGGRFDPEAFF TGTGCCAGCAGTGATGGCGGCAGATTTGACCCTGAAGCTTTCTTT
. . TRBJ2-3 TRBV7-6 CASSAPRDTQYF TGTGCCAGCAGCGCCCCCAGAGATACGCAGTATTTT
. . TRBJ1-2 TRBV4-3 CASSQLIQGLDYGYTF TGCGCCAGCAGCCAACTTATCCAGGGGTTGGACTATGGCTACACCTTC
. . TRBJ2-7 TRBV28 CATIPGSYEQYF TGTGCCACCATACCAGGGTCCTACGAGCAGTACTTC
once TRBD2 TRBJ2-7 TRBV7-8 CASSLPSGLAGGPMDEQYF TGTGCCAGCAGCTTACCTTCGGGCCTAGCGGGGGGCCCCATGGACGAGCAGTACTTC
. TRBD1 TRBJ1-2 TRBV7-2 CASSPALDRVDGYTF TGTGCCAGCAGCCCCGCTTTGGACAGGGTTGATGGCTACACCTTC
. TRBD1 TRBJ2-7 TRBV6-6 CASSYSIGQGREQYF TGTGCCAGCAGTTACTCGATCGGACAGGGGCGCGAGCAGTACTTC
few . TRBJ2-1 TRBV27 CASSPYSSSYNEQFF TGTGCCAGCAGTCCTTACTCGAGCTCCTACAATGAGCAGTTCTTC
. TRBD2 TRBJ2-3 TRBV6-5 CASSYTGGPGADTQYF TGTGCCAGCAGTTACACGGGGGGGCCCGGGGCAGATACGCAGTATTTT
. . TRBJ2-1 TRBV11-2 CASSSSHEQFF TGTGCCAGCAGCTCCTCCCATGAGCAGTTCTTC
. TRBD2 TRBJ2-5 TRBV7-9 CASSPLGGGRETQYF TGTGCCAGCAGCCCCCTTGGCGGGGGGCGGGAGACCCAGTACTTC
. TRBD2 TRBJ2-3 TRBV5-1 CASSLIRGGSSTDTQYF TGCGCCAGCAGCTTGATCCGCGGGGGTTCTAGCACAGATACGCAGTATTTT
. TRBD1 TRBJ2-1 TRBV5-1 CASSSGQGLNEQFF TGCGCCAGCAGCTCCGGACAGGGGCTTAATGAGCAGTTCTTC